This TCR beta chain was found in a study of response to subunit inactivated influenza vaccine. TCRdb redid the calling of the RT-PCR reads with MiXCR, one entry per CDR3 protein. Of more than 400,000 distinct CDR3 sequences in the sample, 6.5% to 8% were seen once. The V gene end was trimmed by 4 bases and the J gene end by 3 bases; junction bases not matched to a gene: 6. Germline-derived CDR1 and CDR2 are MDHEN and SYDVKM. The CDR3 runs 16 residues. This clonotype was counted many times. The antigen remains undetermined. Points from the study as a whole: There was a suggestion from the authors that each seasonal influenza vaccination recruits few new T cells.

The receptor was derived from a man aged 50 to 75 who received an inactivated influenza vaccine. The chain is built from TRBV28 and TRBJ2-2, with TRBD1 identical over 9 bases. Material: PBMCs from blood, obtained around 25 months after vaccination. The CDR3 sequence: CASSSLWTGDTGELFF. As DNA, the CDR3 is TGTGCCAGCAGTTCTTTGTGGACAGGGGACACCGGGGAGCTGTTTTTT.